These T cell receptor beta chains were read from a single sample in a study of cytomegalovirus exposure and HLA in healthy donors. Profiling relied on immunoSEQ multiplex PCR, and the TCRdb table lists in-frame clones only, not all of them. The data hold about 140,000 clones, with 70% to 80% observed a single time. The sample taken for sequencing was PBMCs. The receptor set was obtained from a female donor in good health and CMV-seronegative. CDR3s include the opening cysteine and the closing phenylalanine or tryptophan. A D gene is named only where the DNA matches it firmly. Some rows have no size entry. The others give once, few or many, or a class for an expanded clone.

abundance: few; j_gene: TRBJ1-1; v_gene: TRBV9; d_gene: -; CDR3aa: CASSVGGSAEAFF; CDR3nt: TGTGCCAGCAGCGTAGGAGGTTCGGCTGAAGCTTTCTTT
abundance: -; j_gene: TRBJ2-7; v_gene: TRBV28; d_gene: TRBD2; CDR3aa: CASSSPVLAGDEQYF; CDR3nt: TGTGCCAGCAGTTCTCCCGTTCTAGCGGGAGACGAGCAGTACTTC
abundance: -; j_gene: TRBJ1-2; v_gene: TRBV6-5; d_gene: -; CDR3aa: CASSYQLSGNGYTF; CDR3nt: TGTGCCAGCAGTTACCAATTATCAGGGAATGGCTACACCTTC
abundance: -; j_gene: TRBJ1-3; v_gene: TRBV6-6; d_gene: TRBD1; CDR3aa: CAGQDRNSGNTIYF; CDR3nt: TGTGCCGGGCAGGACAGGAACTCTGGAAACACCATATATTTT
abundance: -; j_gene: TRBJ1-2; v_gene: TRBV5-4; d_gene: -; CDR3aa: CASSSRVIYGYTF; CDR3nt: TGTGCCAGCAGCTCCCGGGTCATCTATGGCTACACCTTC
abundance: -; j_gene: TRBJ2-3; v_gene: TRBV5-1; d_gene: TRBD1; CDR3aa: CASSLVYRGTRSTDTQYF; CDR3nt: TGCGCCAGCAGCTTGGTTTACAGGGGGACGAGGAGCACAGATACGCAGTATTTT
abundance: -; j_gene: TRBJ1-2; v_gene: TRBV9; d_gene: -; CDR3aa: CASSAHGTDGSGYTF; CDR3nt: TGTGCCAGCAGCGCCCACGGGACGGACGGGAGTGGCTACACCTTC
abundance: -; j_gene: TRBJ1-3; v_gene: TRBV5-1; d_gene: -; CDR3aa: CASSDRTPGNTIYF; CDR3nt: TGCGCCAGCTCCGACAGGACTCCTGGAAACACCATATATTTT
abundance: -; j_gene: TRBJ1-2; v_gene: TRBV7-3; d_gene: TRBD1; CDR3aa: CASSLTGTGDGYTF; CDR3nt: TGTGCCAGCAGCCTAACCGGGACAGGGGACGGCTACACCTTC
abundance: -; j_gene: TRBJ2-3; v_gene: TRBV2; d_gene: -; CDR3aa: CASSEQGITRSTDTQYF; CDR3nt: TGTGCCAGCAGTGAACAGGGAATAACCCGGAGCACAGATACGCAGTATTTT
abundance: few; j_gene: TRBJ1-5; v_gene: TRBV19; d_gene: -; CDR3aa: CASSIEPGNQPQHF; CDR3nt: TGTGCCAGTAGTATAGAACCGGGGAATCAGCCCCAGCATTTT
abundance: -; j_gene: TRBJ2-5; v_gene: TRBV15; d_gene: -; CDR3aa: CATSQFLAQETQYF; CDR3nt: TGTGCCACCAGCCAGTTCCTGGCCCAAGAGACCCAGTACTTC
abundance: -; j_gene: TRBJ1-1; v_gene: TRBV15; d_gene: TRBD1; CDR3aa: CATSRNRGPNTEAFF; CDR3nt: TGTGCCACCAGCAGAAACAGGGGGCCGAACACTGAAGCTTTCTTT
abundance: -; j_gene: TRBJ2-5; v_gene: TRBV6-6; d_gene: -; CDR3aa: CASTIAQNQETQYF; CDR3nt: TGTGCCAGCACTATAGCACAAAACCAAGAGACCCAGTACTTC
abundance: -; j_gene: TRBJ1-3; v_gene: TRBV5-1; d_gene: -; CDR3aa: CASSPMGGGNTIYF; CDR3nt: TGCGCCAGCTCACCCATGGGAGGTGGAAACACCATATATTTT
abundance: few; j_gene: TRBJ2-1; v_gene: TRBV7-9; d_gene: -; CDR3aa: CASSFLGSRAYNEQFF; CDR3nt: TGTGCCAGCAGCTTCCTCGGGAGTAGGGCCTACAATGAGCAGTTCTTC
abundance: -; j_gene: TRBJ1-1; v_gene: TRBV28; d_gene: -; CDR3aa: CASATTSPLSTEAFF; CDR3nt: TGTGCCAGCGCGACAACATCTCCCCTCAGCACTGAAGCTTTCTTT
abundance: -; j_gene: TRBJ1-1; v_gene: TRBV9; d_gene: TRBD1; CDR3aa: CASSVGAGQGPTEASF; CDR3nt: TGTGCCAGCAGCGTAGGAGCGGGACAGGGACCCACTGAAGCTTCCTTT
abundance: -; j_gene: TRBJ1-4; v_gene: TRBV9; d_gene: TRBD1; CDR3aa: CVSSSTGVANEKLFF; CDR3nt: TGTGTCAGCAGCTCCACAGGGGTGGCTAATGAAAAACTGTTTTTT
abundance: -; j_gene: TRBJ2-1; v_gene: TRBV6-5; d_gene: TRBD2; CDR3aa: CASRASGVSYNEQFF; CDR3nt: TGTGCCAGCAGAGCTAGCGGGGTCTCCTACAATGAGCAGTTCTTC
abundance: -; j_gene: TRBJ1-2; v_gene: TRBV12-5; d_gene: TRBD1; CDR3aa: CASGLAGTGSYGYTF; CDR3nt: TGTGCTAGTGGTTTGGCCGGGACAGGGTCATATGGCTACACCTTC
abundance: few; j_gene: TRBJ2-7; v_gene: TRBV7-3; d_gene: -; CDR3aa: CASSLGAGLYEQYF; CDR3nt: TGTGCCAGCAGCTTAGGGGCAGGGCTCTACGAGCAGTACTTC
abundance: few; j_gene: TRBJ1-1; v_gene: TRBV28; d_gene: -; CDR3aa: CASSFLRQEKTTGAFF; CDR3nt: TGTGCCAGCAGTTTCTTGCGACAGGAGAAAACAACCGGAGCTTTCTTT
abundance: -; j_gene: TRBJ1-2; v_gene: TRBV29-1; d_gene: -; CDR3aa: CSVEKGGGGYTF; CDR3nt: TGCAGCGTTGAAAAGGGAGGAGGTGGCTACACCTTC
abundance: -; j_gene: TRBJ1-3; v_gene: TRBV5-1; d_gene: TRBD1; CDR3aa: CASSHGQGISGNTIYF; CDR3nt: TGCGCCAGCAGCCACGGACAGGGTATCTCTGGAAACACCATATATTTT
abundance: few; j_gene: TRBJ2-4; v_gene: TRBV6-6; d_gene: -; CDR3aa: CASSYAVAKNIQYF; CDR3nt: TGTGCCAGCAGTTACGCGGTAGCCAAAAACATTCAGTACTTC
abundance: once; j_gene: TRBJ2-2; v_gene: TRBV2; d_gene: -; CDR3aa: CASTQGQTGELFF; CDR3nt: TGTGCCAGCACTCAGGGGCAGACCGGGGAGCTGTTTTTT
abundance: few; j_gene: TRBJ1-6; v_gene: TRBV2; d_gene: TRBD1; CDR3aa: CASIGQGRNSPLHF; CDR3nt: TGTGCCAGCATAGGACAGGGCCGTAATTCACCCCTCCACTTT
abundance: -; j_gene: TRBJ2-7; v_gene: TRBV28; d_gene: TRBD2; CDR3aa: CASSGGDGPSSYEQYF; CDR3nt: TGTGCCAGCAGTGGGGGGGACGGCCCGAGCTCCTACGAGCAGTACTTC
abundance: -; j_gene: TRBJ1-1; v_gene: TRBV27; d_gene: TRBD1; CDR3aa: CASRPRDSGHTEAFF; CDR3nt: TGTGCCAGCAGACCGAGGGACAGCGGGCACACTGAAGCTTTCTTT
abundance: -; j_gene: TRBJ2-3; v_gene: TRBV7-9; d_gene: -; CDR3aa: CASSLSQNTDTQYF; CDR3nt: TGTGCCAGCAGCTTATCCCAGAACACAGATACGCAGTATTTT
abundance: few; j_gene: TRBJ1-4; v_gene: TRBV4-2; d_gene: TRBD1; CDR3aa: CASSQGQGSNEKLFF; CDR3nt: TGTGCCAGCAGCCAAGGACAGGGTTCTAATGAAAAACTGTTTTTT
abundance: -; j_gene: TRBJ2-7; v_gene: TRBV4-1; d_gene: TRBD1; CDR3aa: CASSPTGGLREQYF; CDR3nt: TGCGCCAGCAGTCCTACAGGGGGATTAAGGGAGCAGTACTTC
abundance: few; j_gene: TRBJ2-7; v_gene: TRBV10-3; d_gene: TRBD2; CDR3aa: CAIRREGGYEQYF; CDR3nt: TGTGCCATCAGGAGGGAGGGCGGGTACGAGCAGTACTTC
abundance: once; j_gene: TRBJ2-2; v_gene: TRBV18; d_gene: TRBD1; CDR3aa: CASSPKGTGDTGELFF; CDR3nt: TGTGCCAGCTCACCAAAAGGGACAGGGGATACCGGGGAGCTGTTTTTT
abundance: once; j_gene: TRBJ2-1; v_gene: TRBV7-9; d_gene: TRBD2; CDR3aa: CASSPGSSGINEQFF; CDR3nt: TGTGCCAGCAGCCCCGGTTCTAGCGGGATAAATGAGCAGTTCTTC
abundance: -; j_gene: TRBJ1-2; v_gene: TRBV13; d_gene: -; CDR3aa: CASSARGRGNYGYTF; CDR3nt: TGTGCCAGCAGCGCACGGGGGAGAGGGAACTATGGCTACACCTTC
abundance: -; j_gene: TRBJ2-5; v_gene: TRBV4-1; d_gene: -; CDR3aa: CASSLEGGETQYF; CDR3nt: TGCGCCAGCAGCCTCGAGGGGGGGGAGACCCAGTACTTC
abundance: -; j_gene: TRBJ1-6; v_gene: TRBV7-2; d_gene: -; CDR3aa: CASSSRGSRASPLHF; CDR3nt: TGTGCCAGCAGCTCCAGGGGCTCGAGGGCTTCACCCCTCCACTTT
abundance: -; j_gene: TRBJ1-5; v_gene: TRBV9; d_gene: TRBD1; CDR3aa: CASSEGDRVNQPQHF; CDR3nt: TGTGCCAGCAGCGAGGGTGACAGGGTGAATCAGCCCCAGCATTTT
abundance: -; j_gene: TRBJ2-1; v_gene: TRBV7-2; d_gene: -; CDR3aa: CASSLSVGGLSYNEQFF; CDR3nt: TGTGCCAGCAGCTTAAGTGTGGGGGGGCTCTCCTACAATGAGCAGTTCTTC
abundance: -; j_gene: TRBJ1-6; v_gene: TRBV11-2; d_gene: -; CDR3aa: CASGGRYNSPLHF; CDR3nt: TGTGCCAGTGGAGGTCGCTATAATTCACCCCTCCACTTT
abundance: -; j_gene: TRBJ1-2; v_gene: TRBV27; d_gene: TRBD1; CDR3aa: CASSFWQGAGYTF; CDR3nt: TGTGCCAGCAGTTTCTGGCAGGGGGCCGGCTACACCTTC
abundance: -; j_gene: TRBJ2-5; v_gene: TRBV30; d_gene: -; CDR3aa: CAWSVSTGPWETQYF; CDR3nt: TGTGCCTGGAGTGTATCGACAGGCCCCTGGGAGACCCAGTACTTC
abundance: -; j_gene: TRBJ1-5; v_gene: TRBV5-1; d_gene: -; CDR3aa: CASSLGVTGNIRPQHF; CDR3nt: TGCGCCAGCAGCTTGGGGGTGACGGGGAACATTCGTCCCCAGCATTTT
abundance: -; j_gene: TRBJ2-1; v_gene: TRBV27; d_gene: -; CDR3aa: CASSLRPLSLETNNEQFF; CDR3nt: TGTGCCAGCAGTCTTCGCCCCTTGAGCTTGGAGACTAACAATGAGCAGTTCTTC
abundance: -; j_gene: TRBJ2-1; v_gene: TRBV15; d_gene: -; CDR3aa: CATSWKGLEQFF; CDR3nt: TGTGCCACCAGCTGGAAGGGGCTGGAGCAGTTCTTC